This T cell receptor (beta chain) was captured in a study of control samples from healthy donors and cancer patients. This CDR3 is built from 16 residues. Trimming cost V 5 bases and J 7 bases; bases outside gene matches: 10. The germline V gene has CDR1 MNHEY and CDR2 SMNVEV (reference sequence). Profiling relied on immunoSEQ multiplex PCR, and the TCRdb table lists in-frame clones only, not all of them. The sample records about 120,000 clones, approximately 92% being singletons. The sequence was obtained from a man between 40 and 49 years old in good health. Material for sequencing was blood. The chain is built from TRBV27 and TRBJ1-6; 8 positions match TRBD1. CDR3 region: CASSPDRVSYNSPLHF. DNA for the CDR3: TGTGCCAGCAGTCCGGACAGGGTAAGTTACAATTCACCCCTCCACTTT.